Listed below are T cell receptor beta chains from one sample, sequenced in a study of cytomegalovirus exposure and HLA in healthy donors. TCRdb's table, derived via immunoSEQ multiplex PCR, lists solely in-frame clones and lacks some. This table has about 82,000 clones, 85% to 95% appearing once. The sample comprised PBMCs. The receptor set was obtained from a man aged 18 to 35 in good health and CMV-seronegative. CDR3s include the opening cysteine and the closing phenylalanine or tryptophan. A D gene is named only where the DNA matches it firmly. Only some rows state a clone size, as once, few, many or a class for expanded clones.

clone_size cdr3_length j_call d_call v_call cdr3_nt cdr3_aa
. 12 TRBJ2-1 . TRBV5-5 TGTGCCAGCAGCCGGACTGTCAATGAGCAGTTCTTC CASSRTVNEQFF
. 15 TRBJ1-5 . TRBV5-1 TGCGCCAGCAGCTTGTCAGCATCGGGGGGCCAGCCCCAGCATTTT CASSLSASGGQPQHF
few 13 TRBJ1-2 . TRBV7-8 TGTGCCAGCAGCTTAGACAGGGACTATGGCTACACCTTC CASSLDRDYGYTF
. 15 TRBJ2-7 . TRBV6-5 TGTGCCAGCAGTTACTCGACCAGGCTGAGCTACGAGCAGTACTTC CASSYSTRLSYEQYF
. 16 TRBJ2-1 . TRBV6-4 TGTGCCAGCAGTGATTACGAGCGAAGTTCCTACAATGAGCAGTTCTTC CASSDYERSSYNEQFF
. 13 TRBJ1-2 TRBD1 TRBV7-3 TGTGCCAGCAGCATAGGACAGGGTGAAGGCTACACCTTC CASSIGQGEGYTF
. 13 TRBJ1-5 . TRBV5-4 TGTGCCAGCAGCTCCGGACACAATCAGCCCCAGCATTTT CASSSGHNQPQHF
. 14 TRBJ1-5 TRBD1 TRBV6-5 TGTGCCAGCAGCCTATCTCAGGGGGCGAAGCCCCAGCATTTT CASSLSQGAKPQHF
. 18 TRBJ2-3 TRBD2 TRBV6-4 TGTGCCAGCACTCCTCCTAGGACTAGCGGGAGGAGCACAGATACGCAGTATTTT CASTPPRTSGRSTDTQYF
. 14 TRBJ1-1 . TRBV9 TGTGCCAGCAGCGTAGGGGCCGTATACACTGAAGCTTTCTTT CASSVGAVYTEAFF
. 14 TRBJ2-2 TRBD1 TRBV30 TGTGCCTGGAACGGACAGGGATACACCGGGGAGCTGTTTTTT CAWNGQGYTGELFF
. 16 TRBJ2-5 TRBD1 TRBV7-8 TGTGCCAGCAGCGGGCCGACCGGCAGGGGGCAAGAGACCCAGTACTTC CASSGPTGRGQETQYF
. 16 TRBJ2-2 . TRBV7-6 TGTGCCAGCAGCTTAGAAGCCAGGGGAAGATCCGGGGAGCTGTTTTTT CASSLEARGRSGELFF
. 16 TRBJ1-5 TRBD1 TRBV7-8 TGTGCCAGCAGCCCGGGGACAGGGGGCACGGGTCAGCCCCAGCATTTT CASSPGTGGTGQPQHF
once 16 TRBJ1-4 . TRBV4-2 TGTGCCAGCAGCCAAGAAGGGAGGGGTGGAGGGGAAAAACTGTTTTTT CASSQEGRGGGEKLFF
. 14 TRBJ1-2 TRBD1 TRBV10-3 TGTGCCATCAGTGACGGGACAGGGAACTATGGCTACACCTTC CAISDGTGNYGYTF
. 15 TRBJ1-5 . TRBV5-1 TGCGCCAGCAGCTTGGCAGGGGCGTCGGGTCAGCCCCAGCATTTT CASSLAGASGQPQHF
. 11 TRBJ2-7 . TRBV9 TGTGCCAGCAGCGCGTCAGACGAGCAGTACTTC CASSASDEQYF
. 14 TRBJ2-5 TRBD1 TRBV30 TGTGCCTGGGATTGGGGGACAGGGCAAGAGACCCAGTACTTC CAWDWGTGQETQYF
once 14 TRBJ1-5 . TRBV18 TGTGCCAGCTCACCTAAGATAGACAATCAGCCCCAGCATTTT CASSPKIDNQPQHF
. 14 TRBJ1-6 TRBD1 TRBV6-4 TGTGCCAGCAGTGCGGGGACAGACTATTCACCCCTCCACTTT CASSAGTDYSPLHF
. 16 TRBJ1-2 TRBD1 TRBV7-2 TGTGCCAGCAGCTTAGTTGTGGGACAGGGGCTGGGTGGCTACACCTTC CASSLVVGQGLGGYTF
. 15 TRBJ2-7 TRBD1 TRBV7-3 TGTGCCAGCAGCTTATCGGGACAGGGCACCTACGAGCAGTACTTC CASSLSGQGTYEQYF
. 15 TRBJ1-3 . TRBV29-1 TGCAGCGTTGACGCGGGCAGGGGTACTGGAAACACCATATATTTT CSVDAGRGTGNTIYF
. 11 TRBJ2-7 . TRBV30 TGTGCCTGGAGTGTACTTGGAGAAGAGTACTTC CAWSVLGEEYF
. 13 TRBJ2-7 TRBD1 TRBV5-6 TGTGCCAGCAGCTGGCCACAGGGGTACGAGCAGTACTTC CASSWPQGYEQYF
. 13 TRBJ1-4 . TRBV5-1 TGCGCCAGCAGTACATCAACTAATGAAAAACTGTTTTTT CASSTSTNEKLFF
. 14 TRBJ2-7 . TRBV27 TGTGCCAGCAGTTTAGGTAGGGACAACTACGAGCAGTACTTC CASSLGRDNYEQYF
. 15 TRBJ2-7 . TRBV6-5 TGTGCCAGCAGTTACTCGAGTCACAGTTCCTACGAGCAGTACTTC CASSYSSHSSYEQYF
. 16 TRBJ1-1 . TRBV7-9 TGTGCCAGCAGCTTAGTGGTTGGGGCAGGCAAATTTGAAGCTTTCTTT CASSLVVGAGKFEAFF
. 13 TRBJ1-5 . TRBV6-6 TGTGCCAGCAGGCCACAATTTAATCAGCCCCAGCATTTT CASRPQFNQPQHF
. 12 TRBJ1-2 . TRBV6-5 TGTGCCAGCAGTAGAGATAACTATGGCTACACCTTC CASSRDNYGYTF
. 13 TRBJ2-7 . TRBV21-1 TGTGCCAGATTACGTACTAGCGAGTACGAGCAGTACTTC CARLRTSEYEQYF
. 14 TRBJ2-7 TRBD1 TRBV11-2 TGTGCCAGCAGCTCCGGGACAGCTTCCTACGAGCAGTACTTC CASSSGTASYEQYF